Included here is one TCR beta chain sequence, with context. The CDR3 has 16 residues. With V trimmed by 6 bases and J by 2 bases, 2 bases remained unmatched. CDR1 KGHSH and CDR2 LQKENI come from the germline V gene. The entry originates in a study of control samples from healthy donors and cancer patients. TCRdb keeps only in-frame clones here, not all; method: immunoSEQ multiplex PCR. The sample records about 41,000 clones, roughly 94% being singletons. Specimen: blood. This TCR was sampled from a man between 60 and 75 years old in good health. The chain has TRBV18 and TRBJ2-1; 15 bases agree with TRBD2. The CDR3 here is CASSRTSGRAYNEQFF. CDR3 nucleotide sequence: TGTGCCAGCTCTCGGACTAGCGGGAGGGCCTACAATGAGCAGTTCTTC.